The 30 T cell receptor beta chains presented below share a single source sample, sequenced in a study of T cells in women clearing cervical HPV infection. The protocol was immunoSEQ multiplex PCR, while the TCRdb copy is restricted to in-frame clones and leaves out a portion. This table holds 45,000 to 50,000 clones. The specimen sequenced was blood buffy coat. The receptors derive from a woman between 18 and 69 years old with a cervical HPV16 infection that either progressed to CIN3+ or cleared (not recorded which).

Concerning this clone itself: Read sequence stops 3 residues before the CDR3 end, and the germline J gene provides the missing end. The V call is TRBV19, the J call TRBJ2-3; 9 nucleotides align to TRBD2. After removal of 7 bases from V and 4 bases from J, the junction contained 6 bases not matched to a gene. The germline V gene encodes CDR1 LNHDA and CDR2 SQIVND (reference sequence). The CDR3 runs to 14 residues. The sequenced part of the CDR3 DNA is TGTGCCAGTACCTCAATAGCGGGGGCAGATACG. It translates to CASTSIAGADT. The entire CDR3 protein is CASTSIAGADTQYF.

About this clone: The read stops 3 residues short of the end of the CDR3; the missing end is completed from the germline J gene. This chain links TRBV19 with TRBJ1-3; D unclear. CDR1 and CDR2 (germline): LNHDA, SQIVND (reference sequence). The CDR3 spans 16 residues. V lost 6 bases, J lost 2 bases, and 17 bases lay in between. CDR3 loop: CASSLNTVITGNTIYF. The part of the CDR3 DNA that was read is TGTGCCAGTAGCCTAAATACCGTGATCACTGGAAACACC. Based on the CDR3 plus reference TRBV19 and TRBJ1-3, the full variable domain is DGGITQSPKYLFRKEGQNVTLSCEQNLNHDAMYWYRQDPGQGLRLIYYSQIVNDFQKGDIAEGYSVSREKKESFPLTVTSAQKNPTAFYLCASSLNTVITGNTIYFGEGSWLTVV.

With regard to this clone: The sequenced fragment ends 3 residues before the CDR3 boundary, so the rest is inferred from the germline J gene. V is TRBV29-1 and J is TRBJ2-3, with 8 bases identical to TRBD2. The germline V gene has CDR1 SQVTM and CDR2 ANQGSEA. This CDR3 region has 15 residues. V shed 0 bases, J shed 3 bases, and the junction held 5 bases outside the gene matches. CDR3 DNA (partial): TGCAGCGTTGAAGACGGCGGGAGGCCTACAGATACG. Protein product: CSVEDGGRPTDT. Given in full, the CDR3 is CSVEDGGRPTDTQYF.

The DNA read from the CDR3 is TGCAGCGTTGATACTTTCAGGAAGAACACTGAA. Encoded protein: CSVDTFRKNTE. The complete CDR3 protein is CSVDTFRKNTEAFF. The V call is TRBV29-1, the J call TRBJ1-1; D ambiguous. From the germline J gene comes the end of the CDR3, since the read stops 3 residues before it. The V gene lost 3 bases and the J gene lost 1 base, with 12 bases spanning the gap. The CDR3 totals 14 residues. In germline, CDR1 is SQVTM, CDR2 ANQGSEA.

With respect to this clone: The read ends 3 residues shy of where the CDR3 ends; the end is completed using the germline J gene. Other DNA sequences in this sample translate to the same CDR3. The rearrangement joins TRBV30 to TRBJ1-3; TRBD1 is a possible D gene (6 bases). The CDR3 spans 14 residues. Trimming took 4 bases from V and 0 from J, leaving 10 bases between them. Per germline, CDR1 GTSNPN and CDR2 SVGIG (reference sequence). The part of the CDR3 DNA that was read is TGTGCCTGGACCGGACAGATCTCTGGAAACACC. Residues: CAWTGQISGNT. The complete CDR3 sequence is CAWTGQISGNTIYF.

Comment on this clone: The read terminates 3 residues before the CDR3 end, so the remaining end is supplied by the germline J gene. This chain uses TRBV5-1 with TRBJ2-1, with no clear D. Per germline, CDR1 SGHRS and CDR2 YFSETQ. The V and J ends lost 4 bases and 5 bases respectively, with 10 bases between them. CDR3 length: 13 residues. The sequenced CDR3 bases are TGCGCCAGCAGCCTAATACTTGACAATGAG. It encodes CASSLILDNE. The full CDR3 protein is CASSLILDNEQFF.

To note about this clone: The CDR3 is cut off 3 residues early in the read; its end comes from the germline J gene. The rearrangement joins TRBV20-1 to TRBJ2-3, with TRBD2 matching 9 bases. Germline V CDR1 and CDR2: DFQATT, SNEGSKA (reference sequence). The CDR3 totals 16 residues. The sequenced CDR3 bases are TGCAGTGCTTCCACCGCGACTAGCGGCATCCAAGAGACG. Its protein is CSASTATSGIQET. In full, the CDR3 is CSASTATSGIQETQYF.

A note on this clone: A junction end diverges from the germline sequence, so it may reflect a read error. The read stops 3 residues short of the end of the CDR3; the missing end is completed from the germline J gene. The J gene is TRBJ2-5, the V gene TRBV7-7; 9 nucleotides agree with TRBD2. Germline V CDR1 and CDR2: SSHAT, FNYEAQ (reference sequence). The CDR3 has 15 residues. The sequenced part of the CDR3 DNA is TGTGCTAGCAGCCCAACTAGCGGGCGTCAAGAGACC. It is translated as CASSPTSGRQET. The whole CDR3 reads CASSPTSGRQETQYF.

As regards this clone: The CDR3 goes on 3 residues after the read ends, and that part is filled in from the germline J gene. The rearrangement uses TRBV6-2 or TRBV6-3 and TRBJ2-1, with TRBD2 identical over 8 bases. V trimming: 2 bases; J trimming: 6 bases; junction bases outside the gene matches: 6. Germline values: CDR1 MNHEY, CDR2 SVGEGT. The CDR3 sequence is 15 residues long. The CDR3 is CASSYKAGDPNEQFF. CDR3 DNA, as far as it was read: TGTGCCAGCAGTTACAAAGCGGGAGATCCCAATGAG.

A remark on this clone: With the read ending 3 residues before the CDR3 end, the germline J gene is used to fill in that end. The chain is built from TRBV2 and TRBJ2-5; D not certain. The CDR3 extends over 13 amino acids. Germline V gene sequence: CDR1 SNHLY, CDR2 FYNNEI. V lost 4 bases and J 5 bases, leaving 11 bases between the germline ends. Incomplete CDR3 DNA: TGTGCCAGCAGTGTCGCGGATGTGGAGACC. Protein product: CASSVADVET. The full CDR3 sequence reads CASSVADVETQYF.

With regard to this clone: The read halts 3 residues ahead of the CDR3 end, with the missing end drawn from the germline J gene. The chain couples TRBV29-1 to TRBJ2-1; 8 bases are shared with TRBD2. There are 13 residues in the CDR3. In germline, CDR1 is SQVTM, CDR2 ANQGSEA. V was clipped by 7 bases and J by 1 base; unmatched bases: 3. The CDR3 is CSGASGSYNEQFF. The CDR3 DNA, read in part, is TGCAGCGGGGCTAGCGGGTCCTACAATGAG.

About this clone: The CDR3 end lies 3 residues beyond the end of the read and is filled in from the germline J gene. V and J are TRBV6-1 and TRBJ2-1; a weak D match, TRBD2 (5 bases). The V gene lost 2 bases and the J gene lost 7 bases, with 21 bases spanning the gap. The germline V gene encodes CDR1 MNHNS and CDR2 SASEGT. CDR3 length: 17 amino acids. The CDR3 is CASSEYSVFSVENEQFF. The part of the CDR3 DNA that was read is TGTGCCAGCAGTGAATATAGCGTCTTTTCGGTGGAGAATGAG.

A remark on this clone: The read halts 3 residues ahead of the CDR3 end, with the missing end drawn from the germline J gene. V is TRBV30 and J is TRBJ2-3; TRBD2 matches 10 bases. The V gene end was trimmed by 2 bases and the J gene end by 3 bases; junction bases not matched to a gene: 8. CDR3 length: 16 amino acids. Germline loops: CDR1 GTSNPN, CDR2 SVGIG (reference sequence). CDR3 protein: CAWSRALAGVTDTQYF. The sequenced CDR3 bases are TGTGCCTGGAGTCGAGCCCTAGCGGGGGTAACAGATACG.

Worth noting for this clone: The read comes to an end 3 residues before the CDR3 does, leaving the germline J gene to fill in the end. The chain has TRBV29-1 and TRBJ2-7; tentative D call: TRBD1 (6 bases). The CDR3 extends over 11 amino acids. Trimming pared 5 bases from V and 6 bases from J, leaving 11 bases between. CDR1 and CDR2 from the germline V gene are SQVTM and ANQGSEA. The chain's CDR3 is CSVLDSPEQYF. CDR3 DNA, as far as it was read: TGCAGCGTTTTGGACAGTCCCGAG.

The DNA read from the CDR3 is TGTGCTAGTGGTTTGCCCCCGCTAGAGACG. Protein product: CASGLPPLET. The CDR3 in full is CASGLPPLETQYF. The chain recombines TRBV12-5 with TRBJ2-3, with D hard to call. Read sequence stops 3 residues before the CDR3 end, and the germline J gene provides the missing end. The CDR3 totals 13 residues. Germline CDR1 and CDR2: LGHNT and FRNRAP.

As concerns this clone: The CDR3 end falls 3 residues outside the read, so it is completed with the germline J gene. The chain uses TRBV7-2 and TRBJ1-2; 10 bases agree with TRBD1. Germline assignment: CDR1 SGHTA and CDR2 FQGNSA. The trim removed 5 bases at V and 3 bases at J, leaving 3 bases unmatched. The CDR3 spans 14 residues. This chain's CDR3 is CASSPGTGDYGYTF. CDR3 bases read: TGTGCCAGCAGCCCCGGGACAGGGGACTATGGC.

Note on this clone: Read data end 3 residues before the CDR3 end; the end is taken from the germline J gene. V and J are TRBV19 and TRBJ1-3; D is perhaps TRBD1 (5 bases). CDR1 is LNHDA and CDR2 is SQIVND in the germline V gene (reference sequence). V lost 8 bases to trimming and J lost 3 bases, with 14 bases between them. This CDR3 spans 14 amino acids. The DNA read from the CDR3 is TGTGCCAGTGGGGTCGGGGGGGATGGAAACACC. Protein: CASGVGGDGNT. The CDR3 in full is CASGVGGDGNTIYF.

On this clone: The sequence runs out 3 residues before the end of the CDR3; the remainder is reconstructed from the germline J gene. The V and J genes are TRBV30 and TRBJ2-7, with 15 bases lining up with TRBD2. The J segment lost 4 bases and the V segment lost 8 bases, leaving 3 bases of the junction unmatched. The CDR3 length is 13 residues. CDR1 is GTSNPN, CDR2 SVGIG, per germline (reference sequence). The part of the CDR3 DNA that was read is TGTGCCACCGGACTAGCGGGGGGGTACGAG. Encoded protein: CATGLAGGYE. The entire CDR3 reads CATGLAGGYEQYF.

Remarks on this clone: The read comes to an end 3 residues before the CDR3 does, leaving the germline J gene to fill in the end. This chain uses TRBV29-1 with TRBJ2-5; D is uncertain. The CDR3 sequence is 16 residues long. Germline V lookup: CDR1 SQVTM, CDR2 ANQGSEA. CDR3 amino acids: CSVLTIKTDAPDTQYF. Partial CDR3 DNA: TGCAGCGTCCTCACCATTAAAACAGACGCACCAGATACC.

Points on this clone: The read comes to an end 3 residues before the CDR3 does, leaving the germline J gene to fill in the end. The chain couples TRBV7-8 to TRBJ1-1; D gene unclear. Per germline, CDR1 SGHVS and CDR2 FQNEAQ. Between the trimmed V and J ends, which lost 3 bases and 1 base, there was a span of 9 bases. The CDR3 has 14 amino acids. Partial CDR3 DNA: TGTGCCAGCAGCTTGGCATCAGGGAACACTGAA. It yields the protein CASSLASGNTE. The whole CDR3 region reads CASSLASGNTEAFF.

On this clone itself: The read ends 3 residues early relative to the CDR3; the germline J gene fills the gap. The J gene is TRBJ2-3, the V gene TRBV19, with D possibly TRBD1 on 6 matching bases. V was cut by 6 bases and J by 5 bases, with 18 bases left in between. The CDR3 consists of 15 residues. Looked up from germline, CDR1 is LNHDA and CDR2 is SQIVND (reference sequence). The part of the CDR3 DNA that was read is TGTGCCAGTAGCGACGGGACACTTAGGGTAGATACG. It encodes CASSDGTLRVDT. The full CDR3 sequence reads CASSDGTLRVDTQYF. Drawing the rest from reference TRBV19 and TRBJ2-3, the complete variable domain is DGGITQSPKYLFRKEGQNVTLSCEQNLNHDAMYWYRQDPGQGLRLIYYSQIVNDFQKGDIAEGYSVSREKKESFPLTVTSAQKNPTAFYLCASSDGTLRVDTQYFGPGTRLTVL.

As for this clone: The CDR3 end falls 3 residues outside the read, so it is completed with the germline J gene. The J gene is TRBJ2-3, the V gene TRBV19; 12 nucleotides agree with TRBD2. Germline V lookup: CDR1 LNHDA, CDR2 SQIVND (reference sequence). The CDR3 runs 18 residues. V dropped 5 bases and J dropped 6; count of bases not matched to a gene: 15. Partial CDR3 DNA: TGTGCCAGTAGTGGGTACCGGACTAGCGGGATGGTTTTCGATACG. Translating it yields CASSGYRTSGMVFDT. The whole CDR3 reads CASSGYRTSGMVFDTQYF.

Notes on this clone: The CDR3 end lies 3 residues beyond the end of the read and is filled in from the germline J gene. V gene TRBV7-6 combines with J gene TRBJ2-5; D may be TRBD2 (6 bases). Looked up from germline, CDR1 is SGHVS and CDR2 is FNYEAQ. V lost 4 bases and J lost 4, with 16 bases in between. CDR3 length: 15 residues. The DNA read from the CDR3 is TGTGCCAGCAGCTCCGCTGCGGGGTTGGTAGAGACC. Amino acids: CASSSAAGLVET. The entire CDR3 is CASSSAAGLVETQYF.

To note about this clone: The read halts 3 residues ahead of the CDR3 end, with the missing end drawn from the germline J gene. V is TRBV5-1 and J is TRBJ1-2, with 10 nucleotides matching TRBD1. From germline, CDR1 is SGHRS and CDR2 YFSETQ. The CDR3 is 14 residues long. V shed 3 bases and J 6 bases; nucleotides not matched to a gene: 5. CDR3: CASSSTGTGDGYTF. The sequenced part of the CDR3 DNA is TGCGCCAGCAGCTCCACCGGGACAGGGGATGGC.

With respect to this clone: The read falls 3 residues short of the CDR3 end, and the missing part is taken from the germline J gene. The V and J genes are TRBV11-3 and TRBJ1-1; possible D gene TRBD1, 6 bases. V was trimmed by 5 bases and J by 6 bases, leaving 16 bases between them. The CDR3 spans 14 residues. Per germline, CDR1 SGHNT and CDR2 YENEEA. CDR3 protein: CASSRLTGYSEAFF. The DNA read from the CDR3 is TGTGCCAGCAGCCGTCTTACAGGGTACTCTGAA.

Comments on this clone: The CDR3 goes on 3 residues after the read ends, and that part is filled in from the germline J gene. The chain links TRBV18 to TRBJ2-3, with D possibly matching TRBD2 (6 bases). The CDR3 loop spans 14 amino acids. The V gene's germline CDR1 is KGHSH and CDR2 LQKENI. The CDR3 is CASSPPSGGETQYF. The DNA read from the CDR3 is TGTGCCAGCTCACCTCCCTCCGGGGGAGAGACG.

Comment on this clone: The CDR3 end is not reached by the read, which stops 3 residues before it; the germline J gene fills it in. The chain joins TRBV13 to TRBJ2-3; TRBD2 matches 14 bases. The CDR3 spans 18 residues. V dropped 3 bases and J dropped 3; count of bases not matched to a gene: 8. Looked up from germline, CDR1 is PRHDT and CDR2 is FYEKMQ (reference sequence). CDR3 sequence reads: CASSFGTSGGGRTDTQYF. The covered CDR3 bases are TGTGCCAGCAGCTTTGGGACTAGCGGGGGAGGGAGGACAGATACG.

As for this clone: With the read ending 3 residues before the CDR3 end, the germline J gene is used to fill in that end. The chain carries TRBV7-8 and TRBJ1-5; no clear D gene. The CDR3 has 16 amino acids. Trimming shortened V by 1 base and J by 0 bases, and 10 bases separated the two germline ends. Germline V CDR1 and CDR2: SGHVS, FQNEAQ. Incomplete CDR3 DNA: TGTGCCAGCAGCTTAGAGGTAACATATAGCAATCAGCCC. Its protein product is CASSLEVTYSNQP. The entire CDR3 protein reads CASSLEVTYSNQPQHF. The full variable domain, with the rest looked up from reference TRBV7-8 and TRBJ1-5, is GAGVSQSPRYKVAKRGQDVALRCDPISGHVSLFWYQQALGQGPEFLTYFQNEAQLDKSGLPSDRFFAERPEGSVSTLKIQRTQQEDSAVYLCASSLEVTYSNQPQHFGDGTRLSIL.

Comments on this clone: The read terminates 3 residues ahead of where the CDR3 ends, so the germline J gene completes it. The chain combines TRBV18 with TRBJ2-2, with 10 nucleotides matching TRBD2. J gave up 3 bases and V 6 bases, and 1 base lay outside the gene matches. The CDR3 length is 14 residues. Germline CDR1 KGHSH, CDR2 LQKENI. Incomplete CDR3 DNA: TGTGCCAGCTCCGGACTAGCGGACACCGGGGAG. Translation gives CASSGLADTGE. The CDR3 reads in full as CASSGLADTGELFF.

Its frequency marks this clone as hyperexpanded (1% or more). The read halts 3 residues ahead of the CDR3 end, with the missing end drawn from the germline J gene. The rearrangement links TRBV4-2 to TRBJ2-1, with 8 bases aligning to TRBD2. This CDR3 has 20 residues. Per germline, CDR1 LGHNA and CDR2 YNFKEQ. V lost 4 bases, J lost 8 bases, and 25 bases stayed unmatched. CDR3 protein: CASSPPGGSFETSIRDEQFF. Partial CDR3 DNA: TGTGCCAGCAGCCCCCCGGGGGGGTCTTTTGAGACTAGTATAAGGGATGAG.